The entry that follows covers one T cell receptor (beta chain) sequence. The antigen remains unidentified. The sample originates from a study of T cell responses to AZD1222 COVID-19 vaccine. Findings of the study overall: Every sample of the repertoires postdated the peak T cell response. Vaccination with two AZD1222 doses was followed by a rise in Spike-specific TCR breadth and depth. Targets within unmutated variant regions were reportedly found for nearly half of spike-specific TCRs.

Data came from immunoSEQ multiplex PCR; TCRdb stores just in-frame clones and leaves some out. This sample carries about 130,000 clones, around nine tenths of them seen once, and the ten largest clones take 6.9%. V lost 2 bases and J lost 8, with 14 bases in between. The length of the CDR3 is 15 residues. Per germline, CDR1 SGDLS and CDR2 YYNGEE. The material sequenced was peripheral blood, taken on day 0 of AZD1222 vaccination. The chain recombines TRBV9 with TRBJ1-6; D is perhaps TRBD1 (6 bases). This TCR was sampled from an adult in good health. CDR3 residues: CASSVQAGADSPLHF. DNA for the CDR3: TGTGCCAGCAGCGTTCAGGCAGGGGCGGATTCACCCCTCCACTTT.